Following are 3 T cell receptor beta chains from one sample sequenced in a study of T cell repertoires in cytomegalovirus infection (dated by TCRdb to about 2019). These receptors are not linked to any known antigen. Explained via the paper, the treatment or condition label denotes: in vitro stimulation with specific CMV peptide epitopes to enrich CMV-specific T cells. TCRdb shows the sequencer as Illumina HiSeq 1500. TCRdb reprocessing: public reads trimmed at Q25 with fastp, clones called with MiXCR, in-frame beta chains kept. Each CDR3 protein gets just one entry, which takes the most common genes and DNA from the rows behind it. Present in this sample are around 900,000 distinct CDR3 sequences, around 30% of which were seen just once. Jointly, the top ten make up 11% to 15% of the sample. This specimen was cultured CD8+ T cells from PBMCs, taken from culture after CMV antigen stimulation. The receptors shown here come from a human donor in good health (CMV status not recorded). Some clones in this sample may be carry-over from other donors' samples.

Of note for this clonotype: Its ends do not fully match the called genes, so a read error is possible. The V and J genes are TRBV11-3 and TRBJ2-3; TRBD1 might be the D (5 bases). Germline V gives CDR1 SGHNT, CDR2 YENEEA. This CDR3 spans 16 amino acids. This CDR3 is CANSSAKRGDTDTQYF. The CDR3 DNA reads as TGTGCCAACAGCTCCGCGAAAAGGGGTGACACAGATACGCAGTATTTT.

With regard to this clonotype: With a much larger clone just one base away, this may be a read error. The V call is TRBV7-2, the J call TRBJ1-1; D uncertain. CDR1 and CDR2 (germline): SGHTA, FQGNSA. The CDR3 covers 14 residues. Trimming pared 3 bases from V and 2 bases from J, leaving 10 bases between. The CDR3 here is CASSFGLINTEAFF. CDR3 sequence (DNA): TGTGCCAGCAGCTTTGGGTTAATAAACACTGAAGCTTTCTTT. Based on the CDR3 plus reference TRBV7-2 and TRBJ1-1, the full variable domain is GAGVSQSPSNKVTEKGKDVELRCDPISGHTALYWYRQSLGQGLEFLIYFQGNSAPDKSGLPSDRFSAERTGGSVSTLTIQRTQQEDSAVYLCASSFGLINTEAFFGQGTRLTVV.

CDR3: CASSRGQSTEAFF. CDR3 bases: TGTGCCAGCAGCCGGGGACAGAGTACTGAAGCTTTCTTT. J is TRBJ1-1 and V is TRBV13; 7 bases align to TRBD1. Germline CDR1 is PRHDT and CDR2 is FYEKMQ (reference sequence). The V and J ends lost 5 bases and 5 bases, in that order; junction bases with no gene match: 5. The CDR3 sequence is 13 residues long.